This T cell receptor beta chain appears in the sequencing data of a study of cytomegalovirus exposure and HLA in healthy donors. Study overall: T cells numbering around 200 million yielded roughly 120 million unique TCR beta sequences in an earlier analysis. Among the approximately 400 genotyped donors, around 85% were placed in the Caucasian-associated ancestry cluster.

Germline V CDR1 and CDR2: SQVTM, ANQGSEA. Trimming stripped 7 bases from V and 8 bases from J, with 20 bases between. This CDR3 is built from 14 residues. Use of 60 Vbeta and 13 Jbeta primers characterized the PCR. Measured with immunoSEQ multiplex PCR; TCRdb has only the in-frame clones, and not every one. The sample carries around 200,000 clones, about 69% recorded once. The sample consisted of PBMCs. The source of this sequence is a male donor in good health and CMV-seronegative. The chain couples TRBV29-1 to TRBJ1-4; D is ambiguous. The CDR3 spells CSAAAVTGGEKLFF. DNA of the CDR3: TGCAGCGCAGCAGCTGTGACGGGAGGAGAAAAACTGTTTTTT. Looking up the rest from reference TRBV29-1 and TRBJ1-4 gives the full variable domain: SAVISQKPSRDICQRGTSLTIQCQVDSQVTMMFWYRQQPGQSLTLIATANQGSEATYESGFVIDKFPISRPNLTFSTLTVSNMSPEDSSIYLCSAAAVTGGEKLFFGSGTQLSVL.